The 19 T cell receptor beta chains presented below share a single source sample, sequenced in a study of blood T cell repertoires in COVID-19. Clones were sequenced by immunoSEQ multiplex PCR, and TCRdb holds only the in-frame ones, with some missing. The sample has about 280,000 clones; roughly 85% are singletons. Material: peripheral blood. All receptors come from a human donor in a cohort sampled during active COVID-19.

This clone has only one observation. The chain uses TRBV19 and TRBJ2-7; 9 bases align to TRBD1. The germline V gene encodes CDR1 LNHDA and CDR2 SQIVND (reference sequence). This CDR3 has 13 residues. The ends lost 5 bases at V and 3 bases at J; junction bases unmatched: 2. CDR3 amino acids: CASSVDRGYEQYF. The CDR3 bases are TGTGCCAGTAGTGTGGACAGGGGCTACGAGCAGTACTTC.

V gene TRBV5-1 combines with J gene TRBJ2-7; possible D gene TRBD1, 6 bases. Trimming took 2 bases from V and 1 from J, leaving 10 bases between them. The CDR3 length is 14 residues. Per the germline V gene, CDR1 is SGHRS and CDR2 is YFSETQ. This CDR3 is CASSFDRRSYEQYF. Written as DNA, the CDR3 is TGCGCCAGCAGCTTCGACAGGAGATCCTACGAGCAGTACTTC. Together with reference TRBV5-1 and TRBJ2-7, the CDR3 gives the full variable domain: KAGVTQTPRYLIKTRGQQVTLSCSPISGHRSVSWYQQTPGQGLQFLFEYFSETQRNKGNFPGRFSGRQFSNSRSEMNVSTLELGDSALYLCASSFDRRSYEQYFGPGTRLTVT.

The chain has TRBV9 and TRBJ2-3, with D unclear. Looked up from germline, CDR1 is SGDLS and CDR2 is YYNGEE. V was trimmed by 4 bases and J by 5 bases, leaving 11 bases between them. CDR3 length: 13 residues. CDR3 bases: TGTGCCAGCAGCCGAGATAGTCGAGATACGCAGTATTTT. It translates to CASSRDSRDTQYF.

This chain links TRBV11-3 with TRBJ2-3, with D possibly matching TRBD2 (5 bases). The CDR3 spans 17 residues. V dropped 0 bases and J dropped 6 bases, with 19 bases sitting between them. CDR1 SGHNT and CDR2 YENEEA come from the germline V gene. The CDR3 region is CASSLERTAGGRDTQYF. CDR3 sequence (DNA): TGTGCCAGCAGCTTAGAACGGACCGCTGGAGGACGGGATACGCAGTATTTT.

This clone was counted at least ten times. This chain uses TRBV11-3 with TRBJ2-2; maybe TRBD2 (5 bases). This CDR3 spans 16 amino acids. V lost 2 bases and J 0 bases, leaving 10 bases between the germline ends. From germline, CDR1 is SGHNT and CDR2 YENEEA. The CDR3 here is CASSLRGGANTGELFF. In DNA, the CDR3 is TGTGCCAGCAGCTTACGTGGAGGCGCGAACACCGGGGAGCTGTTTTTT.

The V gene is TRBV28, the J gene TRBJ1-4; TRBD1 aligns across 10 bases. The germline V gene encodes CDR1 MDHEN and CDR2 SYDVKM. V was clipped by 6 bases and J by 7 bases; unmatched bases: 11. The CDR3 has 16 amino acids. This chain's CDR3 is CASSSLTGQGIEKLFF. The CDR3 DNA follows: TGTGCCAGCAGCTCCCTCACGGGACAGGGGATTGAAAAACTGTTTTTT.

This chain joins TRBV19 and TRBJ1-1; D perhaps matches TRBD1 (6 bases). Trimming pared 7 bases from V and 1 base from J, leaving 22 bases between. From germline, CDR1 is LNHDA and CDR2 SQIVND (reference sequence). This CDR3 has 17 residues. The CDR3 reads CASKIAPGVTRNTEAFF. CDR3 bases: TGTGCCAGTAAAATAGCCCCAGGGGTGACCAGGAACACTGAAGCTTTCTTT.

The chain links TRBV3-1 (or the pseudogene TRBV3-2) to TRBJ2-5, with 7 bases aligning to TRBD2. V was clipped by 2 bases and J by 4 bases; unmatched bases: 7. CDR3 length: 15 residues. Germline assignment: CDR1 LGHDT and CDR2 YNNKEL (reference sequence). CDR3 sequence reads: CASSQTGGGGETQYF. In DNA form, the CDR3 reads TGTGCCAGCAGCCAAACTGGGGGGGGAGGAGAGACCCAGTACTTC.

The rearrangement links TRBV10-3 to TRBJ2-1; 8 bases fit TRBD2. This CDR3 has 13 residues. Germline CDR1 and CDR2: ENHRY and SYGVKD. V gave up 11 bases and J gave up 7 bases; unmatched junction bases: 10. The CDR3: CAVRGLAENEQFF. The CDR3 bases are TGTGCCGTACGCGGACTAGCTGAAAATGAGCAGTTCTTC.

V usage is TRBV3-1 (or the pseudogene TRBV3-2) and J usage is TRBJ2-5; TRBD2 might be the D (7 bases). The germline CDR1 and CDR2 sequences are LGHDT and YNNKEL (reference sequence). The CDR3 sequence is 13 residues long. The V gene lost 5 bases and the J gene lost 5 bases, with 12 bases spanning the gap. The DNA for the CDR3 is TGTGCCAGCAGCGGGGGGGGCACGGAGACCCAGTACTTC. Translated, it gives CASSGGGTETQYF.

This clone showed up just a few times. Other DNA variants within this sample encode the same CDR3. The CDR3 is CASSPRQGLNTEAFF. For the CDR3, the DNA is TGTGCCAGCAGCCCACGACAGGGTTTGAACACTGAAGCTTTCTTT. The V and J genes are TRBV9 and TRBJ1-1; 7 nucleotides line up with TRBD1. The CDR3 covers 15 residues. The junction had 6 bases not matched to a gene; V was cut back by 4 bases and J by 0 bases. Germline CDR1 SGDLS, CDR2 YYNGEE. The full variable domain, with the rest looked up from reference TRBV9 and TRBJ1-1, is DSGVTQTPKHLITATGQRVTLRCSPRSGDLSVYWYQQSLDQGLQFLIQYYNGEERAKGNILERFSAQQFPDLHSELNLSSLELGDSALYFCASSPRQGLNTEAFFGQGTRLTVV.

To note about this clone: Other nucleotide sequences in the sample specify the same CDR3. The CDR3 DNA reads as TGTGCCAGCTCTTCGCAGGGTCTCTCCTACAATGAGCAGTTCTTC. It codes for CASSSQGLSYNEQFF. The gene calls are TRBV2 and TRBJ2-1; TRBD1 is a possible D gene (5 bases). The germline V and J ends were trimmed by 8 bases and 0 bases, with 14 bases remaining between them. Per germline, CDR1 SNHLY and CDR2 FYNNEI. The CDR3 sequence is 15 residues long.

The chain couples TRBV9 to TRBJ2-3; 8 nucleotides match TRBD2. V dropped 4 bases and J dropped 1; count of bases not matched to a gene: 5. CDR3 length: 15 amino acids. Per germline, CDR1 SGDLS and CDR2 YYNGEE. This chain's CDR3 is CASSPSGRRTDTQYF. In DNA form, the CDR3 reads TGTGCCAGCAGCCCCAGCGGGAGACGCACAGATACGCAGTATTTT.

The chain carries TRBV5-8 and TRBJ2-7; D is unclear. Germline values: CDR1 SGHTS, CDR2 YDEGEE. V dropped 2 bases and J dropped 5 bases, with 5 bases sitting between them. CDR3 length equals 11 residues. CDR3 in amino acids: CASSLQHEQYF. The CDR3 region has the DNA TGTGCCAGCAGCTTACAACACGAGCAGTACTTC.

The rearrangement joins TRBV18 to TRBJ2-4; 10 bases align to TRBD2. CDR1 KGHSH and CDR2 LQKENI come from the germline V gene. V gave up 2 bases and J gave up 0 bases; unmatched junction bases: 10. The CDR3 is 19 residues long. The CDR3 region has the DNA TGTGCCAGCTCACCAGGGAGCGGGAGGGCCGTGGGAGCCAAAAACATTCAGTACTTC. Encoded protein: CASSPGSGRAVGAKNIQYF. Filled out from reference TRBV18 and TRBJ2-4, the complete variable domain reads NAGVMQNPRHLVRRRGQEARLRCSPMKGHSHVYWYRQLPEEGLKFMVYLQKENIIDESGMPKERFSAEFPKEGPSILRIQQVVRGDSAAYFCASSPGSGRAVGAKNIQYFGAGTRLSVL.

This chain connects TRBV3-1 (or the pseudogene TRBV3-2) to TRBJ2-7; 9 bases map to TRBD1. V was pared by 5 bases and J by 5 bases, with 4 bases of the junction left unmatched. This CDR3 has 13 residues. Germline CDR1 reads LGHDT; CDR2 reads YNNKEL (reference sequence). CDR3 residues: CASSRGQGNEQYF. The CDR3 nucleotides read TGTGCCAGCAGCAGGGGACAGGGTAACGAGCAGTACTTC.

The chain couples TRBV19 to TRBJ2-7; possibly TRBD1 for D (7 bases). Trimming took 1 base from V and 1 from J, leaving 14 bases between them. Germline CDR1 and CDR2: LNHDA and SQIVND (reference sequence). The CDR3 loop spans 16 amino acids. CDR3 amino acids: CASSIVGAGGSYEQYF. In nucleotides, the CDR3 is TGTGCCAGTAGTATAGTGGGGGCAGGGGGGTCCTACGAGCAGTACTTC. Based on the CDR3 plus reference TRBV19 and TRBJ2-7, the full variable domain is DGGITQSPKYLFRKEGQNVTLSCEQNLNHDAMYWYRQDPGQGLRLIYYSQIVNDFQKGDIAEGYSVSREKKESFPLTVTSAQKNPTAFYLCASSIVGAGGSYEQYFGPGTRLTVT.

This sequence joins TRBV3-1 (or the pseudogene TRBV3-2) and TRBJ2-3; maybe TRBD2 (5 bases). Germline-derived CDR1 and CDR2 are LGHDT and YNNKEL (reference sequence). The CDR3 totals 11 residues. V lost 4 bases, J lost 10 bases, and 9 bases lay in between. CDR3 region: CASSLGGSQYF. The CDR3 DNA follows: TGTGCCAGCAGCCTTGGAGGTTCGCAGTATTTT.

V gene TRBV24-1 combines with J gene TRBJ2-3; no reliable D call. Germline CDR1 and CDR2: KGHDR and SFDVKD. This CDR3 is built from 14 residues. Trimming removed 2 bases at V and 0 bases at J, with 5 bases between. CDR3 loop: CATSDYSSTDTQYF. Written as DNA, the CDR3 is TGTGCCACCAGTGATTATTCTAGCACAGATACGCAGTATTTT.